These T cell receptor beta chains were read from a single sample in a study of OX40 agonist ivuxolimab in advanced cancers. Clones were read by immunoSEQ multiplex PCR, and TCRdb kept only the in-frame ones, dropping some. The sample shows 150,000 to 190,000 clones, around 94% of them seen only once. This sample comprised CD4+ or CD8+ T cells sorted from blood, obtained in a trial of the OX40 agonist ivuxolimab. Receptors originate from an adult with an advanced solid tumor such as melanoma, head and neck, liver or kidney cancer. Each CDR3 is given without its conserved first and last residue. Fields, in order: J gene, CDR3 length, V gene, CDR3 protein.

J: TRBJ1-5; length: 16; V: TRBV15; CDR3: ATSRATSGASLDQPQH
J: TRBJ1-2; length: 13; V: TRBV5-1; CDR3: ASRQGQGAFYGYT
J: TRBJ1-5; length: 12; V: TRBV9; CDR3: ASSRGGLDQPQH
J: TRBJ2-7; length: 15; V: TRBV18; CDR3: ASSTQLGREGRYEQY
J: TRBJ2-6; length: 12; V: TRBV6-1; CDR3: ASSRRPGANVLT
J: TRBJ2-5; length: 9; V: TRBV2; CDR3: ASSATETQY
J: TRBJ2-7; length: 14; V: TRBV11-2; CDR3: ASSLEGPPYSYEQY
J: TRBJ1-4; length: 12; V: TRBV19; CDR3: ASSTGQPNEKLF
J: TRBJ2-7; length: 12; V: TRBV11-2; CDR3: ASSLGTPNYEQY
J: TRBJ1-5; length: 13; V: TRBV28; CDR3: ASRGGGFSNQPQH
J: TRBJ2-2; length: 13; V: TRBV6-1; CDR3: ASSGRSREVGELF
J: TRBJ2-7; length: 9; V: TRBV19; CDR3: ASSIASEQY
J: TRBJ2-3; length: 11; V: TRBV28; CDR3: ASRGQDTDTQY
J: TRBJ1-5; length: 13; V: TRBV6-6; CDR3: ASSYSTGGGQPQH
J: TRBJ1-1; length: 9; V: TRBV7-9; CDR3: ASSFRTEAF
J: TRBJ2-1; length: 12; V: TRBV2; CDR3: ASIPGPQGYEQF
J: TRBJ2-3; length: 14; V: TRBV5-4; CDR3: ASSLQAGVNTDTQY
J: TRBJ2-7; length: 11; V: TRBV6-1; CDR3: ASSAAVSYEQY
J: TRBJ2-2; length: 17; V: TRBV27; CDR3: ASSFRVLPFAPGTGELF
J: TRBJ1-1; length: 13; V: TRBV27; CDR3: ASSLSPGAATEAF